Shown below are 3 T cell receptor beta chains from a single sample sequenced in a study of shared clonotypes between healthy human individuals. Sequencing was performed with immunoSEQ multiplex PCR; in TCRdb, only in-frame clones are kept and a portion is missing. The sample yields 300,000 to 350,000 clones, about 73% seen once. Material: memory CD4+ T cells sorted from blood. The subset: CD45RA-negative fraction. These TCRs come from a man aged 25-45 years in good health.

The chain carries TRBV28 and TRBJ1-1; TRBD1 might be the D (6 bases). Germline CDR1 is MDHEN and CDR2 is SYDVKM. This CDR3 spans 14 amino acids. V lost 6 bases and J 11 bases, leaving 22 bases between the germline ends. The CDR3 sequence is CASRGGRESPRAFF. The CDR3 DNA reads as TGTGCCAGCAGGGGGGGCAGGGAGAGTCCGCGGGCTTTCTTT. The complete variable domain, with remaining parts taken from reference TRBV28 and TRBJ1-1, reads DVKVTQSSRYLVKRTGEKVFLECVQDMDHENMFWYRQDPGLGLRLIYFSYDVKMKEKGDIPEGYSVSREKKERFSLILESASTNQTSMYLCASRGGRESPRAFFGQGTRLTVV.

The chain employs TRBV6-5 and TRBJ2-2; maybe TRBD2 (5 bases). CDR1 MNHEY and CDR2 SVGAGI come from the germline V gene. V lost 7 bases to trimming and J lost 0 bases, with 9 bases between them. This CDR3 contains 14 residues. CDR3 residues: CASTRRSNTGELFF. The CDR3 region has the DNA TGTGCCAGCACCAGGAGGTCGAACACCGGGGAGCTGTTTTTT.

The chain is built from TRBV7-3 and TRBJ2-1; a weak D match, TRBD1 (6 bases). Germline V gene lookup returns CDR1 SGHTA and CDR2 FQGTGA. Between the trimmed V and J ends, which lost 1 base and 5 bases, there was a span of 9 bases. CDR3 size: 14 residues. DNA of the CDR3: TGTGCCAGCAGCTTAATGGGGGCCGACAATGAGCAGTTCTTC. Translation gives CASSLMGADNEQFF.